This T cell receptor beta chain is drawn from a study of cytomegalovirus exposure and HLA in healthy donors (dated by TCRdb to the late 2010s). Concerning the study at large: An earlier analysis of approximately 590 of the donors reported approximately 290 Gb of sequence data and 100 million to 140 million unique TCR beta sequences from 150 million to 200 million T cells. Besides the first cohort of hundreds of subjects, a separate validation cohort made up of over 100 different subjects was used. Using immunosequencing, the study profiled T cell repertoires from 500 to 800 subjects and related those repertoires to cytomegalovirus serostatus. All discovery cohort repertoires had been generated on a single sequencing platform. On average, 235,054 unique TCR beta nucleotide sequences were sequenced per donor among 398 genotyped donors of the cohort, with 15% to 20% of those sequences being non-productive. HLA typing included class I and class II loci at four-digit resolution. The study aimed to test whether signatures of past pathogen exposure could be identified by cataloging public T cell receptors. Five DR-DQ haplotypes were treated as single units for association and clustering because of strong linkage in the cohort. Genome-wide SNP genotypes for about 65% of the roughly 700 donors were used in a later genetic analysis, which treated that subset as a discovery cohort. Roughly 320 gigabases of sequencing data and 70 million to 95 million unique TCR sequences made up an early release that covered several hundred HLA-typed donors. High-throughput TCR immunosequencing, statistical association of individual TCRs with disease status, and machine learning were combined to predict cytomegalovirus infection status. Typing coverage differed by locus: A, B, C, DRB1 and DQB1 were typed in roughly 620-640 donors, DQA1 in roughly 500, DPA1 in 600 to 610, and DPB1 in 472. Among the roughly 380 genotyped donors, approximately 77% belonged to the genetic ancestry cluster associated with self-reported Caucasian donors. In the later analysis, no new phenotypic data were used to find candidate immune exposures; instead, reliance was placed on TCR beta sequences and their occurrence across donors. A later analysis re-examined previously published TCR beta repertoires from around 670 donors and added high-resolution HLA genotyping to investigate patterns of TCR occurrence. An earlier analysis of several hundred of the donors used high-throughput TCR beta sequencing to judge whether each TCR beta V gene segment behaved as functional or pseudogenic. Donor age, sex, ethnicity and CMV serostatus were compiled alongside the repertoire data.

The cohort was made up of several hundred healthy bone marrow donors. At the time of sampling, all cohort members were nominally healthy, though unrecorded immune exposures were likely present. The donor tested CMV seronegative and was one of the 352 seronegative cohort members. Every donor gave a peripheral blood sample, and the peripheral blood mononuclear cells from that sample were used for TCR beta sequencing. The Qiagen DNeasy Blood Extraction Kit was used to extract genomic DNA from the blood cell samples. On this clone itself: The clone's antigen remains unknown. Base-call qualities are not available, and no considerably larger clone is one nucleotide away.

Measured from the cysteine to the phenylalanine, the CDR3 is 15 residues long. The sequence is cut down to CDR3 DNA, 45 bases in frame from base 1. Based on the germline V gene (reference sequence), the CDR1 and CDR2 sequences are LNHDA and SQIVND. V drops 11 bases and J drops 4 bases, leaving 20 bases in between. On the study overall, not on this receptor specifically: For the cohort, immune exposure information was limited to CMV serostatus. Linkage disequilibrium might explain the correlated functional status among segregating V segments, but an unknown experimental factor could not be ruled out. The classifier was reported to diagnose cytomegalovirus status with high specificity and sensitivity in both the original cohort and the validation cohort. Some IMGT-functional V segments, including TRBV6-2 and TRBV6-3, could not be distinguished by the 87-base-pair reads and were therefore excluded. A later genetic analysis associated a missense DCLRE1C variant with V-gene and J-gene trimming of TCR beta chains, and an independent cohort replicated the association. In an earlier analysis of some 640 of the donors, most TCR beta V segments were observed in productive rearrangements about 87% or about 30% of the time, broadly matching IMGT annotations. According to a later analysis, parvovirus B19, influenza, CMV and Epstein-Barr virus appeared linked to several top co-occurrence clusters. In vitro tests confirmed that three of the cytomegalovirus-associated TCR beta chains recognize cytomegalovirus antigens. Roughly uniform sequencing depth across donors was assumed in presence/absence analyses, although this assumption may not hold. While some public TCRs were present in many individuals, most TCR sequences turned up only very rarely across donors. The study listed over 150 TCR beta chains as associated with cytomegalovirus. Because HLA typing was missing for some donors at each locus, association tests included only the typed subset. A later analysis found that TCR association rates varied across HLA loci, with DRB1 alleles showing the most associated TCRs and HLA-C alleles the fewest. In a later analysis, most CMV-associated TCR beta chains were found to appear HLA-restricted, with HLA associations seemingly driven largely by CMV exposure. In a later analysis, 16,951 TCR beta sequences were associated with specific HLA alleles at a false discovery rate of 0.05. About 15 rarely observed V segments, including chromosome 9 orphons, were excluded from the earlier analysis of a few hundred of the donors because counts were too low. A cluster of highly shared sequence variants was judged likely to represent a technical artifact of the sequencing pipeline. Compared with equally common non-associated chains, HLA-associated TCR beta chains in a later analysis were more clonally expanded and had lower generation probabilities. A further reported finding was that TCR beta sequences accurately predicted the HLA-A and HLA-B alleles for most subjects in the first cohort. In this cohort, only TCR beta chains were sequenced, and detectable features were limited by the absence of alpha or paired-chain data. Strong co-occurrence of HLA alleles, especially DR and DQ, made assigning TCR associations to individual alleles difficult. A later genetic analysis reported fewer N-insertions in productive TCRs among donors in an Asian-associated ancestry cluster than the roughly 690-donor mean. The authors suggested that the approach could potentially be generalized to other disease states and immunological phenotypes.

Library prep was done by the immunoSEQ multiplex PCR assay. The multiplex PCR relied on a mix of 60 forward primers for TCR Vbeta segments and 13 reverse primers for TCR Jbeta segments. The CDR3 region of rearranged TCR beta genes was amplified from genomic DNA with a multiplex PCR assay. The Illumina HiSeq System was used to sequence the amplified TCR beta libraries as 87-base-pair reads. The authors processed their data as follows. In a later analysis, roughly 80 million unique TCR beta chains were counted across the 666 repertoires, and roughly 9.9 million of these chains were shared by at least two donors. A nearest-neighbor algorithm error-corrected the raw reads and collapsed the reads into unique sequences, merging closely related sequences to remove PCR and sequencing errors. To assign V, D and J gene segments, CDR3 sequences were aligned to IMGT reference sequences. For a sequence to be retained, at least a six-nucleotide match to both a V gene segment and a J gene segment was required. Rearrangements were classified as productive when the CDR3 lacked stop codons and remained in frame with V and J, and all other rearrangements were classified as non-productive. Following IMGT convention, CDR3 was defined as the stretch from the second conserved V-encoded cysteine to the conserved J-encoded phenylalanine. Sequences without an unambiguous match to a single V gene segment were excluded from the earlier analysis of 450 to 750 of the donors. An earlier analysis of approximately 590 of the donors called V segments functional above 56.7% productive rearrangements and segregating when the between-donor standard deviation exceeded 5%. To diagnose cytomegalovirus status from the catalog of TCR beta chain sequences, a statistical classification framework was built. A later analysis assigned V and J genes by comparing TCR nucleotide sequences with IMGT/GENE-DB human TR gene sequences. Using the TCRdist pipeline, a later analysis assigned CDR3 sequences along with most-parsimonious VDJ recombination scenarios. A later analysis defined each TCR beta chain by its CDR3 amino acid sequence plus V-gene family, and excluded reads lacking a unique V-gene family. In a later analysis, 450 to 600 highly shared, low-generation-probability nucleotide sequences were removed to address suspected cross-contamination and a sequencing artifact. In a later analysis, a clonal expansion index was calculated for each public chain from normalized within-repertoire ranks of inferred template counts. A later analysis computed generation probabilities with a VDJ recombination model fitted to out-of-frame rearrangements, and checked the results against IGoR. Hypergeometric tests were used in a later analysis to score TCR-TCR, TCR-HLA and TCR-CMV co-occurrence, with a repertoire-size bias correction applied to the TCR pairs. A later analysis estimated false discovery rates by permuting HLA or CMV assignments 20 times. In a later analysis, co-occurring TCRs were grouped with DBSCAN, and TCRdist sequence similarity was added when clustering was performed within HLA-allele-positive subsets. Repertoires with fewer than 30,000 or more than 120,000 public chains, plus five repertoires with anomalous nucleotide sharing, were excluded from co-occurrence clustering. TCRdb obtained this table from immuneACCESS and retained in-frame rearrangements with V and J assigned. These tables miss some clones; where compared with another copy, unresolved V genes account for less than half of the shortfall, and the remainder is unexplained. Clone size and the V and J calls come from that table; the DNA yielded D and trimming. The sample yields around 150,000 clones; about two thirds were counted once. Of the sample, 2.8% falls within the top ten clones.

The sequence derives from a woman aged 30 to 39 in good health and CMV-seronegative. The rearranged segments are TRBV19 and TRBJ2-2; TRBD2 might be the D gene, on 5 matching bases. The sample comprised PBMCs. The CDR3 here reads CASKREPRTTGELFF. The DNA is as follows: TGTGCCTCGAAACGGGAACCTCGGACCACCGGGGAGCTGTTTTTT.